The present T cell receptor beta chain was sequenced within a study of T cell responses to AZD1222 COVID-19 vaccine. V was trimmed by 0 bases and J by 9 bases, leaving 6 bases between them. This CDR3 contains 12 residues. Germline assignment: CDR1 SEHNR and CDR2 FQNEAQ (reference sequence). Generated by immunoSEQ multiplex PCR, the TCRdb table keeps only in-frame clones and is missing some. Among 130,000 or so clones listed, approximately 92% were seen once. Findings and limits, study-wide: At 160-218 and 743-854, vaccine-associated CD4 TCRs were dominant, and they spanned spike.

Turning to this clone: Its target is unknown.

V and J are TRBV7-9 and TRBJ2-1; D uncertain. The sequence derives from an adult who received the AZD1222 COVID-19 vaccine. Sample: peripheral blood, taken 28 days after the second AZD1222 dose. This chain's CDR3 is CASSLATREQFF. DNA for the CDR3: TGTGCCAGCAGCTTAGCTACTCGTGAGCAGTTCTTC.